This TCR beta chain was identified during a study of T cells in Graves' hyperthyroidism and ophthalmopathy (dated by TCRdb to about 2019). With regard to the full study: Peripheral blood was collected at initial diagnosis, before any treatment. TCR V-J signatures able to tell the groups apart were searched for in a discovery cohort of 90 to 100 patients, of whom 43 had Graves' ophthalmopathy and 57 had stable Graves' hyperthyroidism. An independent validation cohort of around 19 hyperthyroidism patients and approximately 16 patients who later progressed to ophthalmopathy tested prospective prediction of ophthalmopathy. The 85 to 100 discovery patients were divided at random into training and test sets in a 7:3 ratio. In roughly six Graves' hyperthyroidism patients, the study also compared T-cell repertoires from thyroid tissue with T-cell repertoires from blood. Following sampling, methimazole starting at 30 mg daily was given to hyperthyroidism patients, and high-dose intravenous methylprednisolone was given to ophthalmopathy patients. The paper reports TCR Vbeta CDR3 sequencing of over 130 peripheral blood samples: fewer than 50 ophthalmopathy, roughly 74 hyperthyroidism and around 17 progressor patients. The research as a whole found: Most expanded thyroid clonotypes (frequency above 0.001) were also found in blood, which suggests that blood repertoires may mirror thyroid immune responses. A 13 V-J signature model separated ophthalmopathy from stable hyperthyroidism, with roughly 88% sensitivity and 81.08% specificity in cross-validation and 80%/75% in testing. In validation, the model predicted progression to ophthalmopathy with approximately 71% sensitivity and about 72% specificity, a median of about 6.7 months before onset. Sample size was not statistically predetermined, and blinding of investigators to group allocation was not performed.

TCR beta CDR3 regions were amplified from RNA transcripts. A first-round RT-PCR of the TCR CDR3 used the HTBI primer set with the Qiagen OneStep RT-PCR kit. A second multiplex PCR round built the libraries, followed by size selection and purification. Sequencing of the libraries was done on an Illumina HiSeq2000 using paired-end 100 bp reads. The authors' analysis ran thus. SOAPnuke was used to process the raw data, with reads discarded if the reads contained adapters or uncalled bases, had a mean Phred below 15, or lacked an exact constant-primer or identifier match. High-quality paired reads were merged with COPE v1.2.5, and unique nucleotide sequences were defined as clonotypes. Clonotypes were aligned to IMGT TRBV, TRBD and TRBJ reference segments using MiTCR v1.1. Analysis was restricted to V-J combinations with a frequency above 0.0001, which covered 99.2% of repertoires. A TCS score was defined as the ratio between F50 (clonal expansion) and ExV (chaos), using BLOSUM62-based TCRdist between CDR3 peptides within each V-J. Welch's t-statistics and random forest reduced around 510 V-J features to around 14, which were used in a naive Bayes classifier (R e1071). TCRdb redid the processing of the public reads, applying fastp at Q25 and MiXCR, and retained in-frame beta chains. Rows matching on CDR3 protein sequence are summarized as one entry with the most common DNA and genes. Clone size and V and J calls follow TCRdb, not the original study. In all, the sample holds more than 300,000 distinct CDR3 sequences, and about 14% of those were seen once. The ten largest account for approximately 23% of the sample.

At least ten counts were recorded for this clonotype. No cognate antigen has been identified for it. Base-call qualities are not available, and no considerably larger clone is one nucleotide away. The CDR3, from cysteine to phenylalanine, totals 14 residues. Only the CDR3 part of the read is kept: 42 bases, read in frame from the first base. Per the germline V gene, KGHDR is the CDR1 and SFDVKD is the CDR2. The junction shows trimming of 4 bases on V and 5 bases on J, and the gene matches do not reach 5 bases of it. Graves' hyperthyroidism was defined as stable when no progression to ophthalmopathy occurred over 18 months of follow-up. The hyperthyroidism patients were between 18 and 65 years old and newly diagnosed, with a disease duration of less than 2 months. Exclusion was applied to patients with uncontrolled infections, other autoimmune diseases, pregnancy or lactation. Diagnoses were based on clinical symptoms, serum thyroxine and TRAb, thyroid ultrasound and orbital computed tomography. PBMCs were separated from over 9 ml of fresh peripheral blood using Ficoll-Paque density gradient centrifugation. Total RNA was extracted with Trizol reagent, and quality was checked on an Agilent 2100 Bioanalyzer.

The chain was built from TRBV24-1 and TRBJ2-5; 8 of the junction bases match TRBD2. The clonotype was recovered from a young woman with Graves' hyperthyroidism. Material for sequencing was blood. The encoded CDR3 is CATSDPTSEETQYF. The DNA sequence is TGTGCCACCAGTGACCCGACTAGCGAGGAGACCCAGTACTTC.